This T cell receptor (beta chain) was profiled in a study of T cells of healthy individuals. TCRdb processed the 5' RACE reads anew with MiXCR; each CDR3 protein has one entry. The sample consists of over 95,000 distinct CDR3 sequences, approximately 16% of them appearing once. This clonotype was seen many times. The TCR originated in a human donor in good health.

This chain's CDR3 is CASSQFSGKTQYF. In DNA, the CDR3 is TGTGCCAGCAGCCAGTTTTCCGGAAAGACCCAGTACTTC. The chain joins TRBV14 to TRBJ2-5; D remains ambiguous. Trimming stripped 3 bases from V and 6 bases from J, with 11 bases between. This CDR3 has 13 amino acids. The V gene's germline CDR1 is SGHDN and CDR2 FVKESK.